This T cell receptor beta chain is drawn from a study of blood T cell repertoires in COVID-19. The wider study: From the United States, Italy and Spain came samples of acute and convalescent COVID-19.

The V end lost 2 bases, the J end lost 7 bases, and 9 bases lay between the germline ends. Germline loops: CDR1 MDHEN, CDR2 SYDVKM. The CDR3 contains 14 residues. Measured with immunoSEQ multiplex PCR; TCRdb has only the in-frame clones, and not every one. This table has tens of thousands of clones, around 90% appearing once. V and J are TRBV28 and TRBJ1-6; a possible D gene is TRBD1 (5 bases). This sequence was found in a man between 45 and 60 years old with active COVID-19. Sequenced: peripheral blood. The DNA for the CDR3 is TGTGCCAGCAGTTTAGTACAGGCAAATTCACCCCTCCACTTT. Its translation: CASSLVQANSPLHF. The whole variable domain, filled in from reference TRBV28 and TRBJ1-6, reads DVKVTQSSRYLVKRTGEKVFLECVQDMDHENMFWYRQDPGLGLRLIYFSYDVKMKEKGDIPEGYSVSREKKERFSLILESASTNQTSMYLCASSLVQANSPLHFGNGTRLTVT.